The 2 T cell receptor beta chains listed next were all sequenced from one sample in a study of sequential checkpoint blockade in melanoma. The data were produced by immunoSEQ multiplex PCR, yet TCRdb's version contains in-frame clones alone and is incomplete. Seen here are about 18,000 clones, about 69% observed once, and the top ten hold 4% to 6%. Noted treatment: randomized to nivolumab then ipilimumab (arm A) or the reverse (arm B). Sequences were derived from tumor tissue (inferred from file names), sampled from a patient given nivolumab and ipilimumab in sequence. These receptors were taken from a human donor with melanoma.

The V and J genes are TRBV12-5 and TRBJ2-1; no definite D call. The CDR3 contains 15 residues. Trimming shortened V by 1 base and J by 5 bases, and 12 bases separated the two germline ends. Germline CDR1 is LGHNT and CDR2 is FRNRAP. The CDR3: CASGLEGLSNNEQFF. The CDR3 DNA reads as TGTGCTAGTGGTTTGGAGGGCCTTTCCAACAATGAGCAGTTCTTC.

This sequence joins TRBV14 and TRBJ2-3, with 15 bases matching TRBD2. With V trimmed by 4 bases and J by 2 bases, 7 bases remained unmatched. This CDR3 has 18 residues. In germline, CDR1 is SGHDN, CDR2 FVKESK. CDR3 coding DNA: TGTGCCAGCAGCCGCCGGACTAGCGGGAGGGATGCCACAGATACGCAGTATTTT. Its protein is CASSRRTSGRDATDTQYF.